A single sample gave rise to the 23 T cell receptor beta chains below, sequenced in a study of cytomegalovirus exposure and HLA in healthy donors. Both 60 Vbeta primers and 13 Jbeta primers went into the PCR. The data were produced by immunoSEQ multiplex PCR, yet TCRdb's version contains in-frame clones alone and is incomplete. The sample carries around 78,000 clones, around 81% recorded once. The sequenced material came from PBMCs. The receptors stem from a male donor in good health and CMV-seronegative.

This clone was detected once. This rearrangement joins TRBV6-6 to TRBJ1-1; no reliable D call. This CDR3 contains 12 residues. Per germline, CDR1 MNHNY and CDR2 SVGAGI (reference sequence). Trimming cost V 0 bases and J 9 bases, with 8 bases left between them. CDR3 residues: CASSYSRSKAFF. The CDR3, as DNA: TGTGCCAGCAGTTACTCCCGGAGTAAAGCTTTCTTT.

This chain uses TRBV28 with TRBJ1-1, with 7 bases matching TRBD1. Germline assignment: CDR1 MDHEN and CDR2 SYDVKM. This CDR3 comprises 15 residues. V gave up 6 bases and J gave up 0 bases; unmatched junction bases: 7. CDR3 amino acids: CASSPAGQLNTEAFF. The CDR3 nucleotides are TGTGCCAGCAGCCCTGCGGGACAGTTGAACACTGAAGCTTTCTTT. Variable domain in full (rest from reference TRBV28 and TRBJ1-1): DVKVTQSSRYLVKRTGEKVFLECVQDMDHENMFWYRQDPGLGLRLIYFSYDVKMKEKGDIPEGYSVSREKKERFSLILESASTNQTSMYLCASSPAGQLNTEAFFGQGTRLTVV.

The V and J genes are TRBV7-2 and TRBJ2-3; 8 nucleotides align to TRBD2. CDR1 is SGHTA, CDR2 FQGNSA, per germline. The CDR3 is made up of 15 amino acids. V shed 2 bases and J 2 bases; nucleotides not matched to a gene: 3. The CDR3: CASSLSGGYTDTQYF. In DNA form, the CDR3 reads TGTGCCAGCAGCTTAAGCGGGGGATACACAGATACGCAGTATTTT.

The chain uses TRBV19 and TRBJ2-3; TRBD1 agrees at 9 bases. The J segment lost 5 bases and the V segment lost 5 bases, leaving 14 bases of the junction unmatched. CDR1 and CDR2 from the germline V gene are LNHDA and SQIVND (reference sequence). The CDR3 has 17 amino acids. The CDR3 DNA reads TGTGCCAGTAGTGGCGACAGGGGGACGCTGAACGGAGATACGCAGTATTTT. The encoded protein is CASSGDRGTLNGDTQYF.

As for this clone: One end of the junction does not line up with germline, which may come from a read error. The chain joins TRBV5-1 to TRBJ1-6; a weak D match, TRBD1 (6 bases). The germline CDR1 and CDR2 sequences are SGHRS and YFSETQ. The CDR3 extends over 14 amino acids. Written as DNA, the CDR3 is TGCGCCAGCAGCCCTAACCGGGACAATTCACCCCTCAACTTT. Protein sequence: CASSPNRDNSPLNF.

This clone came up a few times. The rearrangement links TRBV11-2 to TRBJ2-3; 8 bases fit TRBD2. The germline CDR1 and CDR2 sequences are SGHAT and FQNNGV. V trimming: 3 bases; J trimming: 0 bases; junction bases outside the gene matches: 8. The CDR3 length is 17 residues. CDR3 sequence (DNA): TGTGCCAGCAGCTTCAGCGGGGGCTATCGGAGCACAGATACGCAGTATTTT. It codes for CASSFSGGYRSTDTQYF.

The rearrangement links TRBV14 to TRBJ1-6, with a possible D match to TRBD1 (6 bases). Germline loops: CDR1 SGHDN, CDR2 FVKESK. This CDR3 spans 18 amino acids. Trimming took 0 bases from V and 6 from J, leaving 18 bases between them. DNA of the CDR3: TGTGCCAGCAGCCAAGATATGGGACATATACTTCCTAATTCACCCCTCCACTTT. This gives the protein CASSQDMGHILPNSPLHF.

This chain links TRBV11-2 with TRBJ2-7, with D maybe TRBD1 (5 bases). V was trimmed by 5 bases and J by 4 bases, leaving 12 bases between them. This CDR3 has 13 residues. Germline V gives CDR1 SGHAT, CDR2 FQNNGV. CDR3 region: CASSPTVTYEQYF. The CDR3 DNA is TGTGCCAGCAGCCCGACAGTGACTTACGAGCAGTACTTC.

This clone was seen only once. This sequence joins TRBV27 and TRBJ2-7, with D tentatively TRBD2 (5 bases). This CDR3 has 14 amino acids. Deletions cut 3 bases from V and 0 bases from J, with 9 bases between. Germline-derived CDR1 and CDR2 are MNHEY and SMNVEV (reference sequence). CDR3 loop: CASSLRESSYEQYF. The CDR3 DNA reads TGTGCCAGCAGTTTGAGGGAGAGCTCCTACGAGCAGTACTTC.

The chain has TRBV7-9 and TRBJ2-7; 8 bases agree with TRBD1. Germline values: CDR1 SEHNR, CDR2 FQNEAQ (reference sequence). The CDR3 consists of 13 residues. V lost 1 base to trimming and J lost 9 bases; unmatched junction nucleotides: 5. This CDR3 is CASSLGDRGVQYF. The DNA of the CDR3 is TGTGCCAGCAGCTTAGGCGACAGGGGCGTGCAGTACTTC.

This chain connects TRBV9 to TRBJ1-4, with TRBD1 matching over 9 bases. The V gene's germline CDR1 is SGDLS and CDR2 YYNGEE. This CDR3 has 14 residues. V gave up 2 bases and J gave up 8 bases; unmatched junction bases: 4. The CDR3 bases are TGTGCCAGCAGCGTCGGGACAGGGAGAGAAAAACTGTTTTTT. Translation gives CASSVGTGREKLFF.

V is TRBV11-2 and J is TRBJ1-4, with D unresolved. Germline CDR1 and CDR2: SGHAT and FQNNGV. The CDR3 totals 13 residues. Deletions cut 2 bases from V and 7 bases from J, with 8 bases between. As DNA, the CDR3 is TGTGCCAGCAGCTTAAACCGAGCTGAAAAACTGTTTTTT. Residues: CASSLNRAEKLFF.

The V gene is TRBV19, the J gene TRBJ2-1; 10 bases align to TRBD2. Germline assignment: CDR1 LNHDA and CDR2 SQIVND (reference sequence). V shed 5 bases and J 7 bases; nucleotides not matched to a gene: 11. The CDR3 is 16 amino acids. Here the CDR3 reads CASSSPTSGIMNEQFF. DNA of the CDR3: TGTGCCAGTAGTTCCCCCACTAGCGGGATTATGAATGAGCAGTTCTTC.

DNA of the CDR3: TGTGCCAGCAGCGTGACAGGGGTGGGTAACTATGGCTACACCTTC. This codes for CASSVTGVGNYGYTF. This chain uses TRBV5-6 with TRBJ1-2; 8 nucleotides match TRBD1. The CDR3 covers 15 residues. Germline lookup yields CDR1 SGHDT and CDR2 YYEEEE. V lost 4 bases and J lost 1; bases outside the gene matches: 6.

This chain joins TRBV15 and TRBJ1-3, with D perhaps matching TRBD1 (6 bases). Looked up from germline, CDR1 is LNHNV and CDR2 is YYDKDF (reference sequence). The CDR3 spans 15 residues. V was shortened by 0 bases and J by 3 bases, with 9 bases between the two germline ends. CDR3: CATSRDRGGGNTIYF. CDR3 sequence (DNA): TGTGCCACCAGCAGAGATAGGGGGGGTGGAAACACCATATATTTT.

The chain links TRBV19 to TRBJ2-7; no definite D call. Trimming removed 6 bases at V and 0 bases at J, with 12 bases between. The CDR3 spans 14 residues. CDR1 LNHDA and CDR2 SQIVND come from the germline V gene (reference sequence). As DNA, the CDR3 is TGTGCCAGTAGAGACTCCTTCAGCTCCTACGAGCAGTACTTC. This translates into CASRDSFSSYEQYF.

This clone occurred once. The CDR3 spells CSVENGTGFVGQETQYF. The CDR3 coding sequence is TGCAGCGTTGAGAATGGGACAGGGTTTGTCGGGCAAGAGACCCAGTACTTC. V is TRBV29-1 and J is TRBJ2-5; 9 bases map to TRBD1. CDR3 length: 17 amino acids. Germline lookup yields CDR1 SQVTM and CDR2 ANQGSEA. Trimming took 3 bases from V and 2 from J; bases not matched to a gene: 13.

The V gene is TRBV2, the J gene TRBJ2-5; weak D call: TRBD1 (6 bases). There are 15 residues in the CDR3. Germline values: CDR1 SNHLY, CDR2 FYNNEI. V lost 6 bases to trimming and J lost 2 bases, with 16 bases between them. The CDR3 is CASRSQDSPQETQYF. CDR3 DNA: TGTGCCAGCAGGTCTCAGGACAGCCCGCAAGAGACCCAGTACTTC.

CDR3 sequence: CASSLKGGWSEQYF. CDR3 nucleotides: TGTGCCAGCAGCTTGAAAGGGGGCTGGTCCGAGCAGTACTTC. The rearrangement uses TRBV5-4 and TRBJ2-7, with TRBD1 identical over 7 bases. V dropped 1 base and J dropped 6; count of bases not matched to a gene: 7. The CDR3 runs to 14 residues. The germline CDR1 and CDR2 sequences are SGHNT and YYREEE (reference sequence).

This clone was counted only a few times. The chain uses TRBV4-2 and TRBJ2-3; TRBD2 matches 7 bases. CDR3 length: 16 residues. Trimming removed 0 bases from V and 1 base from J; junction bases left unmatched: 4. Germline-derived CDR1 and CDR2 are LGHNA and YNFKEQ. CDR3 region: CASSQDLAARTDTQYF. CDR3 bases: TGTGCCAGCAGCCAAGATCTAGCGGCGCGCACAGATACGCAGTATTTT.

The V call is TRBV11-2, the J call TRBJ2-1, with a possible D match to TRBD2 (6 bases). Between the trimmed V and J ends, which lost 5 bases and 1 base, there was a span of 15 bases. The V gene's germline CDR1 is SGHAT and CDR2 FQNNGV. The CDR3 is made up of 16 amino acids. The CDR3: CASSHRDLLSYNEQFF. The CDR3 bases are TGTGCCAGCAGCCACCGGGACTTGCTATCCTACAATGAGCAGTTCTTC.

The gene calls are TRBV5-4 and TRBJ2-5; 9 bases agree with TRBD1. The CDR3 is made up of 15 amino acids. V dropped 3 bases and J dropped 5; count of bases not matched to a gene: 8. Germline assignment: CDR1 SGHNT and CDR2 YYREEE (reference sequence). This CDR3 reads CASSWGQGGGETQYF. The CDR3 DNA reads TGTGCCAGCAGCTGGGGACAGGGAGGAGGTGAGACCCAGTACTTC.

Only a few counts were recorded for this clone. The chain couples TRBV6-1 to TRBJ2-1; 9 bases align to TRBD1. Unmatched junction bases numbered 11, after V lost 3 bases and J lost 8 bases. CDR1 is MNHNS and CDR2 is SASEGT in the germline V gene. CDR3 length: 16 amino acids. The chain's CDR3 is CASSDGFWDRAYEQFF. The CDR3 nucleotides are TGTGCCAGCAGTGATGGGTTTTGGGACAGGGCTTATGAGCAGTTCTTC.